This T cell receptor (beta chain) appears in the sequencing data of a study of cytomegalovirus exposure and HLA in healthy donors. The study's findings and limits: A list of approximately 160 TCR beta chains associated with cytomegalovirus was given. Analyzed later, association rates of TCRs varied across HLA loci, with DRB1 most and HLA-C fewest.

Note on this clone: As yet, its antigen is unknown.

Primers included in the PCR were 60 Vbeta and 13 Jbeta primers. Produced via immunoSEQ multiplex PCR; TCRdb's table is partial and in-frame only. There are more than 90,000 clones in the sample; roughly 79% occur only once, and around 4.4% lies in the top ten. This CDR3 has 16 amino acids. From germline, CDR1 is MDHEN and CDR2 SYDVKM. J gave up 3 bases and V 6 bases, and 10 bases lay outside the gene matches. The clonotype originates from a man between 40 and 49 years old in good health and CMV-seronegative. The V gene is TRBV28, the J gene TRBJ1-3; 8 bases match TRBD1. The sequenced material came from PBMCs. This CDR3 reads CASRPPGGAIGNTIYF. The CDR3 nucleotides read TGTGCCAGCAGACCACCAGGGGGCGCGATTGGAAACACCATATATTTT.